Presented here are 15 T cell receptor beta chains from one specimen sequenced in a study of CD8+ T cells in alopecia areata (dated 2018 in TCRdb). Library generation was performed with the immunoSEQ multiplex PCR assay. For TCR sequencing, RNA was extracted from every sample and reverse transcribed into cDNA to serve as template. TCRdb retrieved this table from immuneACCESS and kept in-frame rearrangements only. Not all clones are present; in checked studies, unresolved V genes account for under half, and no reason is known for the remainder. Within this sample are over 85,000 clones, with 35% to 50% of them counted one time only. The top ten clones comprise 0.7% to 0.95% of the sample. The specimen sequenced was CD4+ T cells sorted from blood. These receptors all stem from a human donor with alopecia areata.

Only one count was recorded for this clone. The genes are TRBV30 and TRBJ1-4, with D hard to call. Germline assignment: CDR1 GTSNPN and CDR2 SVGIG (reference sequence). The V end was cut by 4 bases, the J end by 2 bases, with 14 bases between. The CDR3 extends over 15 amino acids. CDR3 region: CAWNRPASTNEKLFF. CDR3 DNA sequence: TGTGCCTGGAACAGACCCGCCTCGACTAATGAAAAACTGTTTTTT.

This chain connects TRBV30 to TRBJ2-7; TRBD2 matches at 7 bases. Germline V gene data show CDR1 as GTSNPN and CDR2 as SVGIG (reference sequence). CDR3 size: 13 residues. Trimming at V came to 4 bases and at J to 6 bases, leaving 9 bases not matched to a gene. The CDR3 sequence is CAWNKGRLAEQYF. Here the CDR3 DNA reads TGTGCCTGGAATAAGGGCCGACTAGCCGAGCAGTACTTC.

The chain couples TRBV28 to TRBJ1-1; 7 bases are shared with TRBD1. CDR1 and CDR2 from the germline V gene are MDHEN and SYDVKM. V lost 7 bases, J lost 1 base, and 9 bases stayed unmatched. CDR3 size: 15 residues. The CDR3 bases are TGTGCCAGCAAAATCTATCCAGGGGGGAACACTGAAGCTTTCTTT. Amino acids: CASKIYPGGNTEAFF.

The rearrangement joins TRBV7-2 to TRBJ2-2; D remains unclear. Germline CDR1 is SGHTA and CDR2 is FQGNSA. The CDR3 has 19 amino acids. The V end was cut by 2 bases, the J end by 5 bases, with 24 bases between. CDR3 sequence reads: CASSLNRRSALGKTGELFF. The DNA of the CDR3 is TGTGCCAGCAGCTTAAACCGCAGGAGCGCGCTGGGGAAAACCGGGGAGCTGTTTTTT.

In DNA form, the CDR3 reads TGTGCCAGCGGAAGCGGGAGCGGGGAGACCCAGTACTTC. This gives the protein CASGSGSGETQYF. J is TRBJ2-5 and V is TRBV28, with 8 bases lining up with TRBD2. Looked up from germline, CDR1 is MDHEN and CDR2 is SYDVKM. V shed 8 bases and J 5 bases; nucleotides not matched to a gene: 7. The CDR3 has 13 residues.

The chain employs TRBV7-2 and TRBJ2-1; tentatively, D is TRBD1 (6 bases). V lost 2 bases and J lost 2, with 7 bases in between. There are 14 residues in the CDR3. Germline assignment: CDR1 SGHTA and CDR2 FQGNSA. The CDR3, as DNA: TGTGCCAGCAGCTTACAGGGGACCTACAATGAGCAGTTCTTC. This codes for CASSLQGTYNEQFF.

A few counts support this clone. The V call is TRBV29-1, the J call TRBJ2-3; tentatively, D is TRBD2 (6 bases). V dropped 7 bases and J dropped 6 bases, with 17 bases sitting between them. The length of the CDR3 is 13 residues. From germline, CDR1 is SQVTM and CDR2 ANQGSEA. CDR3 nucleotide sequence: TGCAGCGCCCCCCTGACGGAGGGCGATACGCAGTATTTT. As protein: CSAPLTEGDTQYF.

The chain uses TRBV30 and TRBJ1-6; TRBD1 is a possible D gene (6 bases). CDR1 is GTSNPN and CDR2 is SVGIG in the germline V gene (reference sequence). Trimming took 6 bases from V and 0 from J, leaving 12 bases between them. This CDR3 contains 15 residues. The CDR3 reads CACPQQGSYNSPLHF. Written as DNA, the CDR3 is TGTGCCTGCCCTCAACAGGGCTCCTATAATTCACCCCTCCACTTT.

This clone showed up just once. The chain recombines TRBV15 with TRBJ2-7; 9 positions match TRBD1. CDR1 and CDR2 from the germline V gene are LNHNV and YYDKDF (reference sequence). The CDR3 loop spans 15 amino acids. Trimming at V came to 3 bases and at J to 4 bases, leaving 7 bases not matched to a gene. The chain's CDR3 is CATSRGTGSGYEQYF. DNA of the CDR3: TGTGCCACCAGCAGGGGGACAGGGTCGGGGTACGAGCAGTACTTC.

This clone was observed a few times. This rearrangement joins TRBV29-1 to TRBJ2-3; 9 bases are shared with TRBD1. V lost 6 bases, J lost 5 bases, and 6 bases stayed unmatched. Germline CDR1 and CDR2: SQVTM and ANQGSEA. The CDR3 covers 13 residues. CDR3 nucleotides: TGCAGCGTGATCCCGGGACAGGGAGATACGCAGTATTTT. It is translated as CSVIPGQGDTQYF.

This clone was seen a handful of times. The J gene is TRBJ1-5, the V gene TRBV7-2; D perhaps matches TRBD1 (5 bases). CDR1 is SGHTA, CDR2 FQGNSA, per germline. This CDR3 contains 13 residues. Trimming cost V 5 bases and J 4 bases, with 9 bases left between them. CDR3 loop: CASSVRGNQPQHF. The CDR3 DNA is TGTGCCAGCAGCGTGAGGGGTAATCAGCCCCAGCATTTT.

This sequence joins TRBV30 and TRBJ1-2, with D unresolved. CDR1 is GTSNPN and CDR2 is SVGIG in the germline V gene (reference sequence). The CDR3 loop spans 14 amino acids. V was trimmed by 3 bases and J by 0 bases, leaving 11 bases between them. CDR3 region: CAWRGRQANYGYTF. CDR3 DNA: TGTGCCTGGAGGGGCAGACAAGCTAACTATGGCTACACCTTC.

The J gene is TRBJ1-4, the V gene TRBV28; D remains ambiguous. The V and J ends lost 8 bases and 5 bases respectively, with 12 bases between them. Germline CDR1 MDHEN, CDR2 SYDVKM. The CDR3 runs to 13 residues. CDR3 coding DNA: TGTGCCAGCGAGGACGGTCAGAATGAAAAACTGTTTTTT. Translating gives CASEDGQNEKLFF.

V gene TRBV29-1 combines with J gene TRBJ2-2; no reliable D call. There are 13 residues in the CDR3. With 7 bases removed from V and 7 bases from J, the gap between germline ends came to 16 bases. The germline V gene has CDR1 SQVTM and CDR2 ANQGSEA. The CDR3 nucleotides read TGCAGCGCGACCAATAACATCGACGGGGAGCTGTTTTTT. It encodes CSATNNIDGELFF.

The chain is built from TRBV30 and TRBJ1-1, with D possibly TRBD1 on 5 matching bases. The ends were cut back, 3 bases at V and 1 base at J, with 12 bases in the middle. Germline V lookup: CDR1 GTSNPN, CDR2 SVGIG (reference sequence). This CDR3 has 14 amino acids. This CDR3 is CAWSGRQRNTEAFF. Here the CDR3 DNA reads TGTGCCTGGAGCGGAAGACAGAGGAACACTGAAGCTTTCTTT. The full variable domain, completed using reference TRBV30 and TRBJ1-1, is SQTIHQWPATLVQPVGSPLSLECTVEGTSNPNLYWYRQAAGRGLQLLFYSVGIGQISSEVPQNLSASRPQDRQFILSSKKLLLSDSGFYLCAWSGRQRNTEAFFGQGTRLTVV.